This T cell receptor beta chain was captured by sequencing in a study of blood T cell repertoires in COVID-19. Method: immunoSEQ multiplex PCR; TCRdb's copy keeps in-frame clones and lacks some. Here the sample spans about 200,000 clones, about 90% being singletons. The V end lost 1 base, the J end lost 5 bases, and 4 bases lay between the germline ends. The CDR3 has 12 residues. Germline V gene lookup returns CDR1 SGHRS and CDR2 YFSETQ. The TCR originated in a man younger than 40 with acute or convalescent COVID-19. The sequenced material came from peripheral blood. V and J are TRBV5-1 and TRBJ2-1, with D unresolved. CDR3 coding DNA: TGCGCCAGCAGCTTGCTAGACAATGAGCAGTTCTTC. It is translated as CASSLLDNEQFF.